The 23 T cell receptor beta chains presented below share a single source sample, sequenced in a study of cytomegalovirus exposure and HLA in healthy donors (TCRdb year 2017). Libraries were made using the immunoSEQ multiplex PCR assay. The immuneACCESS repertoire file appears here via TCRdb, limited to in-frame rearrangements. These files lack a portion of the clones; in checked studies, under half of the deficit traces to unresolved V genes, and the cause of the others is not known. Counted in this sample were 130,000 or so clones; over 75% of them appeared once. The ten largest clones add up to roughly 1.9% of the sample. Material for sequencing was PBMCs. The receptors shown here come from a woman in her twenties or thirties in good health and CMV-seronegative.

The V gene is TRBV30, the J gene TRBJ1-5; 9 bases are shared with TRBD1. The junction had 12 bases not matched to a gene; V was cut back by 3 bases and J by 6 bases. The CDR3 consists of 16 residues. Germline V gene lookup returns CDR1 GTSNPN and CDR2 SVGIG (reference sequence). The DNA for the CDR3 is TGTGCCTGGAGCCTGCGAGGGACAGGGTCGGGTCAGCCCCAGCATTTT. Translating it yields CAWSLRGTGSGQPQHF.

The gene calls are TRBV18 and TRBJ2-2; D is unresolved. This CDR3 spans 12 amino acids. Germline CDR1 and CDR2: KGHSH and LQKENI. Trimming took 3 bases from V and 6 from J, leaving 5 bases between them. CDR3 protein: CASSPGSGELFF. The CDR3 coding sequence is TGTGCCAGCTCACCTGGCTCCGGGGAGCTGTTTTTT.

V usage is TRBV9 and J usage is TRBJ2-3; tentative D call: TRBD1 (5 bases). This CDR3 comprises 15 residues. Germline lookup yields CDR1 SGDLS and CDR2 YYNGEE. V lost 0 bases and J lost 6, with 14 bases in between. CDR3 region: CASSVGTFRSDTQYF. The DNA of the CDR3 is TGTGCCAGCAGCGTAGGGACATTCCGGAGCGATACGCAGTATTTT.

CDR3 sequence reads: CASSLGAEGWPQHF. In DNA form, the CDR3 reads TGTGCCAGCAGCTTGGGGGCGGAGGGGTGGCCCCAGCATTTT. The chain carries TRBV5-6 and TRBJ1-5; the D gene is possibly TRBD1 (5 bases). The CDR3 runs 14 residues. V lost 0 bases and J lost 9, with 13 bases in between. The germline gives CDR1 SGHDT, CDR2 YYEEEE.

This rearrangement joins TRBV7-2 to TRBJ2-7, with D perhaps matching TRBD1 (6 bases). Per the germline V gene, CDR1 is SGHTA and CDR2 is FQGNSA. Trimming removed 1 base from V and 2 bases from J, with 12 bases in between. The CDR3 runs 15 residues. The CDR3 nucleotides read TGTGCCAGCAGCTTAGAGACAGGACTTACCTACGAGCAGTACTTC. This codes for CASSLETGLTYEQYF.

CDR3 DNA sequence: TGTGCCAGCAGCTTAGCGAGATTAGGACTAGTCGCAGATACGCAGTATTTT. This encodes CASSLARLGLVADTQYF. The gene calls are TRBV7-2 and TRBJ2-3; 7 bases line up with TRBD2. Germline V gene data show CDR1 as SGHTA and CDR2 as FQGNSA. The CDR3 has 17 amino acids. After removal of 0 bases from V and 4 bases from J, the junction contained 10 bases not matched to a gene.

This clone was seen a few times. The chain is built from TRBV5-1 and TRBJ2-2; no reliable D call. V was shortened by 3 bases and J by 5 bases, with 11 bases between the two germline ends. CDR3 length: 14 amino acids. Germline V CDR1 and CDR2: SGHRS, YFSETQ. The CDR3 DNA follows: TGCGCCAGCAGCTCTGGCGGTGGGACCGGGGAGCTGTTTTTT. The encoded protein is CASSSGGGTGELFF.

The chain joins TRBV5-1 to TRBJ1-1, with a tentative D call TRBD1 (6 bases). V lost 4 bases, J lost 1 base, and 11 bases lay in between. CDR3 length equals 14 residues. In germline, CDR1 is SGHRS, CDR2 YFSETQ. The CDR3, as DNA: TGCGCCAGCAGCCCCGGACAGAGGAACACTGAAGCTTTCTTT. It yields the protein CASSPGQRNTEAFF.

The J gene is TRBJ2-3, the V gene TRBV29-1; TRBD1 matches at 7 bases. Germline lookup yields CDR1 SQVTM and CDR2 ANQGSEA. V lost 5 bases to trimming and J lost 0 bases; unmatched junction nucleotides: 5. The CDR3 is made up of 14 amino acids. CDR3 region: CSVPRTGSTDTQYF. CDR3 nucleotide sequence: TGCAGCGTTCCCCGGACAGGTAGCACAGATACGCAGTATTTT.

DNA for the CDR3: TGTGCCAGCAGTGAAAGGGGAACCTATGGCTACACCTTC. Encoded protein: CASSERGTYGYTF. V and J are TRBV6-1 and TRBJ1-2; D might be TRBD1 (5 bases). The CDR3 totals 13 residues. V was cut by 2 bases and J by 4 bases, with 8 bases left in between. Germline V gives CDR1 MNHNS, CDR2 SASEGT.

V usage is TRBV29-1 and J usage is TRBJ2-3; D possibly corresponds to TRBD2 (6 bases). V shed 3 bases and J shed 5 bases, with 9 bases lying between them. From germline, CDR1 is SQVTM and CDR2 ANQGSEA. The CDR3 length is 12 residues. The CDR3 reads CSVEGRGDTQYF. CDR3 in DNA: TGCAGCGTTGAGGGGCGGGGAGATACGCAGTATTTT.

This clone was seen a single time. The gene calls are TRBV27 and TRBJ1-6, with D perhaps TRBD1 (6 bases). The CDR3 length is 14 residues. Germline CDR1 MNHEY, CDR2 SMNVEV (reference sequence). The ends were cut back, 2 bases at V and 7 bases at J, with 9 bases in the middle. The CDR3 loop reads CASSLRGGNSPLHF. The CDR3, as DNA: TGTGCCAGCAGTTTAAGGGGGGGGAATTCACCCCTCCACTTT.

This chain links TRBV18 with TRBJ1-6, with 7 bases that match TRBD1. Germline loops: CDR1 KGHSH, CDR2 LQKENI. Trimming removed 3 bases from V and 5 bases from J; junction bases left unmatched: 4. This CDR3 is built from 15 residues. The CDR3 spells CASSPGTANNSPLHF. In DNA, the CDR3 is TGTGCCAGCTCACCTGGGACAGCGAATAATTCACCCCTCCACTTT.

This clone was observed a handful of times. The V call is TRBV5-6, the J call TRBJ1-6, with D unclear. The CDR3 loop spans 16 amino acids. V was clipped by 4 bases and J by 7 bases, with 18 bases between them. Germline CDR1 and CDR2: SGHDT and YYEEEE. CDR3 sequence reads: CASSQPYELRNSPLHF. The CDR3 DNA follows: TGTGCCAGCAGCCAGCCATATGAGTTGAGGAATTCACCCCTCCACTTT.

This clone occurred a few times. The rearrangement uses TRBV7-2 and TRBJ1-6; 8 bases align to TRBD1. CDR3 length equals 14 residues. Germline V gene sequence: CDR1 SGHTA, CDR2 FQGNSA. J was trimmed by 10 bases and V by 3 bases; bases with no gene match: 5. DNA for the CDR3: TGTGCCAGCAGCTTGGACAGGGTAGGATCACCCCTCCACTTT. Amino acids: CASSLDRVGSPLHF.

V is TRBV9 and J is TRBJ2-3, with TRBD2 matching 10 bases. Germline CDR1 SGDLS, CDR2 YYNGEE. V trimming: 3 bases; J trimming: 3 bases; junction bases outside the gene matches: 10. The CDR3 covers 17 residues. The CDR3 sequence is CASSGSAASGGTDTQYF. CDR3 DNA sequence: TGTGCCAGCAGCGGATCGGCGGCTAGCGGGGGTACAGATACGCAGTATTTT.

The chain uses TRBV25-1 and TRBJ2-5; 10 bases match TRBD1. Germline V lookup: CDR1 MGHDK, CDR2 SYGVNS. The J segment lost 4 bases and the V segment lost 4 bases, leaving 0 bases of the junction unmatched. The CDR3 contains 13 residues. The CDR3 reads CASSGTGGETQYF. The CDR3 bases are TGTGCCAGCAGTGGGACAGGGGGAGAGACCCAGTACTTC.

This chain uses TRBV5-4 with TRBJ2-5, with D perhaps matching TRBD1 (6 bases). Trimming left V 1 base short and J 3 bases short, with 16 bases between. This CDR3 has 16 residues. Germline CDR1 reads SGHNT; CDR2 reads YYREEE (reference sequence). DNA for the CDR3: TGTGCCAGCAGCTTGATAGGTCGGCAGGGGAAAGAGACCCAGTACTTC. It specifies CASSLIGRQGKETQYF.

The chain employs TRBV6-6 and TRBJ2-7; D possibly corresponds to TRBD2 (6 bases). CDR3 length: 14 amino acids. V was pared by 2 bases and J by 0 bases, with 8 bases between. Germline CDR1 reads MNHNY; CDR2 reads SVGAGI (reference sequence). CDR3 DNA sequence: TGTGCCAGCAGTTACGATAGCGGCTCCTACGAGCAGTACTTC. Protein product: CASSYDSGSYEQYF.

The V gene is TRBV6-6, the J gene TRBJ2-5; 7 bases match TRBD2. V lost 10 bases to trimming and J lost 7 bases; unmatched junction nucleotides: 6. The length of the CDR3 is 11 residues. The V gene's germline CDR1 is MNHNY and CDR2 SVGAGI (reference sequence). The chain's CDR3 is CAILGGGTQYF. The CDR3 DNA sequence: TGTGCCATCCTTGGGGGGGGGACCCAGTACTTC.

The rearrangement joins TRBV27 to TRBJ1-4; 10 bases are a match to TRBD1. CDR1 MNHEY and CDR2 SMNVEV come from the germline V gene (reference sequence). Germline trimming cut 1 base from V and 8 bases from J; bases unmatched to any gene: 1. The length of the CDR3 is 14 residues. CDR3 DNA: TGTGCCAGCAGTTTATTGGGACAGGGGGAAAAACTGTTTTTT. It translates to CASSLLGQGEKLFF.

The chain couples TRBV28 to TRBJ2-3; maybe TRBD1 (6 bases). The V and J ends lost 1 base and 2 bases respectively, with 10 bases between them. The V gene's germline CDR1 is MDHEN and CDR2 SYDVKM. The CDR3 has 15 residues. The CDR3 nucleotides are TGTGCCAGCAGTTTATCGCAGGGACACACAGATACGCAGTATTTT. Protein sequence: CASSLSQGHTDTQYF. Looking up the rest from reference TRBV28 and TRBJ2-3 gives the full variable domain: DVKVTQSSRYLVKRTGEKVFLECVQDMDHENMFWYRQDPGLGLRLIYFSYDVKMKEKGDIPEGYSVSREKKERFSLILESASTNQTSMYLCASSLSQGHTDTQYFGPGTRLTVL.

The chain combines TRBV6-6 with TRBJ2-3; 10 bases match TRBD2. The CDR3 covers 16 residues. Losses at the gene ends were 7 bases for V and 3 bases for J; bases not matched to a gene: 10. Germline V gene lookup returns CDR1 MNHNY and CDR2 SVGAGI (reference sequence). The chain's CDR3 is CASTVKRGGFTDTQYF. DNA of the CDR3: TGTGCCAGCACCGTCAAGCGGGGGGGCTTTACAGATACGCAGTATTTT.